The next 32 T cell receptor beta chains were all read from a single sample in a study of post-analysis software for immune sequencing data (dated by TCRdb to 2014 to 2015). What the authors observed across the whole study: Patients showed significantly higher frequencies than controls for about five TRBV segments, among them TRBV5-6, TRBV5-1 and TRBV20-1.

Antigen specificity for these receptors is unknown. The library was generated by PCR. TCRdb records Illumina HiSeq 2500 as the sequencer. To reduce PCR and sequencing biases, unique molecular identifiers were incorporated into the TCR beta cDNA libraries. TCRdb took the public reads, trimmed them with fastp at Q25, ran MiXCR for clone calling and kept in-frame beta chains. Identical CDR3 protein sequences are pooled into one entry, listed with their most common genes and DNA. Counted in this sample were a few hundred thousand distinct CDR3 sequences; around a third of them appeared once. Of the sample, roughly 6% falls within the top ten clones. The material sequenced was blood. The receptors here all came from a girl under 18 with multiple sclerosis.

This clonotype has just a few counts. This chain uses TRBV3-1 with TRBJ2-5, with unresolved D. The CDR3 sequence is 15 residues long. Germline CDR1 reads LGHDT; CDR2 reads YNNKEL (reference sequence). V gave up 0 bases and J gave up 0 bases, with 8 bases separating them. Here the CDR3 reads CASSQDPVYQETQYF. CDR3 in DNA: TGTGCCAGCAGCCAAGACCCAGTCTACCAAGAGACCCAGTACTTC.

This clonotype was counted between two and nine times. The chain has TRBV3-1 and TRBJ2-6, with 7 nucleotides matching TRBD1. CDR1 is LGHDT, CDR2 YNNKEL, per germline (reference sequence). The junction had 5 bases not matched to a gene; V was cut back by 5 bases and J by 4 bases. The CDR3 is made up of 15 amino acids. CDR3 residues: CASSYRGAGANVLTF. The CDR3, as DNA: TGTGCCAGCAGCTACAGGGGTGCAGGGGCCAACGTCCTGACTTTC.

This sequence joins TRBV5-1 and TRBJ2-1; TRBD2 aligns across 11 bases. Germline assignment: CDR1 SGHRS and CDR2 YFSETQ. The length of the CDR3 is 19 residues. After removal of 4 bases from V and 1 base from J, the junction contained 13 bases not matched to a gene. The CDR3: CASSPGLAALGLSYNEQFF. The CDR3 DNA reads as TGCGCCAGCAGCCCGGGACTAGCGGCCTTGGGGCTATCCTACAATGAGCAGTTCTTC.

In this sample, this clonotype turned up a few times. The CDR3 reads CSVDIADNEQFF. DNA for the CDR3: TGCAGCGTTGATATAGCGGACAATGAGCAGTTCTTC. The V gene is TRBV29-1, the J gene TRBJ2-1; possible D gene TRBD2, 6 bases. The CDR3 sequence is 12 residues long. Germline CDR1 reads SQVTM; CDR2 reads ANQGSEA. Trimming took off 3 bases at V and 5 bases at J, with 8 bases between the two ends.

V usage is TRBV5-1 and J usage is TRBJ1-1; no reliable D call. Germline CDR1 is SGHRS and CDR2 is YFSETQ. This CDR3 has 15 amino acids. Trimming took 4 bases from V and 1 from J, leaving 14 bases between them. The CDR3 nucleotides are TGCGCCAGCAGCCGACGAAGGGTAGCGAACACTGAAGCTTTCTTT. Translation: CASSRRRVANTEAFF.

This chain links TRBV7-2 with TRBJ2-1; TRBD1 matches at 7 bases. This CDR3 contains 17 residues. V was clipped by 5 bases and J by 0 bases; unmatched bases: 10. Germline loops: CDR1 SGHTA, CDR2 FQGNSA. CDR3 sequence (DNA): TGTGCCAGCAGCACCCAGGGGGTACCGAGCTCCTACAATGAGCAGTTCTTC. Its protein is CASSTQGVPSSYNEQFF.

Turning to this clonotype: A much larger clone is a single base away; this may be a read error. The J gene is TRBJ2-7, the V gene TRBV20-1, with TRBD1 as a possible D gene (7 bases). The CDR3 spans 15 residues. V lost 3 bases, J lost 7 bases, and 22 bases lay in between. CDR1 DFQATT and CDR2 SNEGSKA come from the germline V gene (reference sequence). The CDR3 region has the DNA TGCAGTGCTAGGGGCGGGACAGACTATTACAATGAGCAGTACTTC. It translates to CSARGGTDYYNEQYF.

This rearrangement joins TRBV6-2 or TRBV6-3 to TRBJ1-1; maybe TRBD1 (5 bases). The CDR3 contains 14 residues. Trimming cost V 8 bases and J 3 bases, with 16 bases left between them. CDR1 MNHEY and CDR2 SVGEGT come from the germline V gene. The DNA of the CDR3 is TGTGCCAGCGCGTCCTGGGGAGGGGACACTGAAGCTTTCTTT. Amino acids: CASASWGGDTEAFF.

The CDR3 DNA follows: TGTGCCAGCAGTTTACGATCGGCAGCCAAAAACATTCAGTACTTC. This encodes CASSLRSAAKNIQYF. The chain has TRBV12-3 or TRBV12-4 and TRBJ2-4; D gene unclear. This CDR3 is 15 amino acids long. V was pared by 2 bases and J by 0 bases, with 8 bases between.

Only a few counts were recorded for this clonotype. V usage is TRBV10-3 and J usage is TRBJ1-1; D call uncertain. The CDR3 consists of 12 residues. Germline V lookup: CDR1 ENHRY, CDR2 SYGVKD. V dropped 2 bases and J dropped 0 bases, with 1 base sitting between them. The CDR3 loop is CAISEVNTEAFF. As DNA, the CDR3 is TGTGCCATCAGTGAGGTGAACACTGAAGCTTTCTTT.

The rearrangement uses TRBV11-2 and TRBJ2-1, with TRBD2 matching 12 bases. The ends lost 5 bases at V and 9 bases at J; junction bases unmatched: 8. Germline V gene data show CDR1 as SGHAT and CDR2 as FQNNGV. CDR3 length equals 15 residues. The CDR3 DNA is TGTGCCAGCAGCGAGCTAGCGGGGGGGCACAGTGAGCAGTTCTTC. It codes for CASSELAGGHSEQFF.

V usage is TRBV20-1 and J usage is TRBJ1-1; 7 bases are a match to TRBD1. This CDR3 contains 12 residues. From germline, CDR1 is DFQATT and CDR2 SNEGSKA (reference sequence). Trimming took 5 bases from V and 3 from J; bases not matched to a gene: 3. CDR3 protein: CSALGQHTEAFF. The DNA for the CDR3 is TGCAGTGCTTTGGGACAGCACACTGAAGCTTTCTTT.

This clonotype was detected once. The chain uses TRBV28 and TRBJ2-4; TRBD1 matches 9 bases. With V trimmed by 5 bases and J by 4 bases, 6 bases remained unmatched. From germline, CDR1 is MDHEN and CDR2 SYDVKM. This CDR3 comprises 15 residues. The CDR3 bases are TGTGCCAGCAGTGAAATGGGACAGGGAAAAAACATTCAGTACTTC. This codes for CASSEMGQGKNIQYF.

This clonotype has ten or more counts. This sequence joins TRBV6-1 and TRBJ2-1, with TRBD2 matching over 15 bases. Germline V gene sequence: CDR1 MNHNS, CDR2 SASEGT. The length of the CDR3 is 18 residues. The V gene end was trimmed by 7 bases and the J gene end by 4 bases; junction bases not matched to a gene: 11. The CDR3 DNA sequence: TGTGCCAGCACGGGGACTAGCGGGGGGCCGACCTTTTACAATGAGCAGTTCTTC. It specifies CASTGTSGGPTFYNEQFF.

The gene calls are TRBV5-1 and TRBJ2-7; 8 nucleotides agree with TRBD2. There are 13 residues in the CDR3. CDR1 SGHRS and CDR2 YFSETQ come from the germline V gene. J was trimmed by 1 base and V by 7 bases; bases with no gene match: 4. The CDR3 DNA sequence: TGCGCCAGCGGGAGCGGGAGTTCCTACGAGCAGTACTTC. Amino acid sequence: CASGSGSSYEQYF.

The J gene is TRBJ2-3, the V gene TRBV7-3, with D possibly TRBD1 on 5 matching bases. CDR3 size: 15 residues. V was trimmed by 0 bases and J by 0 bases, leaving 7 bases between them. Germline CDR1 is SGHTA and CDR2 is FQGTGA. The CDR3 sequence: CASSLTAGSTDTQYF. DNA for the CDR3: TGTGCCAGCAGCTTAACGGCAGGGAGCACAGATACGCAGTATTTT.

The gene calls are TRBV18 and TRBJ2-3; D not resolved. The CDR3 runs to 15 residues. Germline V gene lookup returns CDR1 KGHSH and CDR2 LQKENI. V was cut by 3 bases and J by 4 bases, with 14 bases left in between. CDR3 sequence: CASSPSKTSPDTQYF. Written as DNA, the CDR3 is TGTGCCAGCTCACCGAGTAAGACAAGCCCAGATACGCAGTATTTT.

The V gene is TRBV7-9, the J gene TRBJ1-6, with D unclear. The germline CDR1 and CDR2 sequences are SEHNR and FQNEAQ (reference sequence). V was trimmed by 2 bases and J by 9 bases, leaving 5 bases between them. There are 12 residues in the CDR3. CDR3 nucleotide sequence: TGTGCCAGCAGCTTATCTAGTTCACCCCTCCACTTT. As protein: CASSLSSSPLHF.

This clonotype was found many times. V is TRBV6-5 and J is TRBJ1-2; 9 bases fit TRBD1. CDR3 length equals 14 residues. V was pared by 5 bases and J by 5 bases, with 6 bases of the junction left unmatched. The germline gives CDR1 MNHEY, CDR2 SVGAGI. For the CDR3, the DNA is TGTGCCAGCAGTCGAGGACAGGGGCGATATGGCTACACCTTC. Amino acid sequence: CASSRGQGRYGYTF.

The chain is built from TRBV11-2 and TRBJ2-2, with D hard to call. CDR3 length: 14 amino acids. Trimming took off 6 bases at V and 0 bases at J, with 8 bases between the two ends. CDR1 is SGHAT, CDR2 FQNNGV, per germline. The CDR3 bases are TGTGCCAGCAGGGGCAGCGCGAACACCGGGGAGCTGTTTTTT. Residues: CASRGSANTGELFF.

V and J are TRBV3-1 and TRBJ2-5; D might be TRBD2 (6 bases). This CDR3 is built from 16 residues. V dropped 1 base and J dropped 4 bases, with 16 bases sitting between them. Per the germline V gene, CDR1 is LGHDT and CDR2 is YNNKEL (reference sequence). The CDR3 spells CASSQGGRFLRETQYF. The DNA of the CDR3 is TGTGCCAGCAGCCAAGGGGGGAGGTTCCTCAGAGAGACCCAGTACTTC.

Concerning this clonotype itself: At one end, the junction sequence differs from germline, possibly due to a read error. The rearrangement links TRBV5-1 to TRBJ1-6; TRBD1 matches 9 bases. Germline V gene lookup returns CDR1 SGHRS and CDR2 YFSETQ. This CDR3 contains 14 residues. In DNA, the CDR3 is TGCGCCAGCTCAGCGGGACAGGGAAATTCACCCCCCCACTTT. Its protein product is CASSAGQGNSPPHF.

This clonotype was seen once. No conserved phenylalanine or tryptophan ends this CDR3, so it is likely a read error. V usage is TRBV10-3 and J usage is TRBJ1-2; D unclear. V dropped 5 bases and J dropped 4 bases, with 26 bases sitting between them. CDR1 and CDR2 from the germline V gene are ENHRY and SYGVKD. The CDR3 contains 18 residues. CDR3 bases: TGTGCCATCAGTAGACAATCTAGGGTCGACACTTCTGGCTATGGCTACACCTGC. This sequence encodes CAISRQSRVDTSGYGYTC.

There are many counts of this clonotype. The rearrangement joins TRBV20-1 to TRBJ2-5; 8 bases agree with TRBD2. This CDR3 is built from 14 residues. Germline V CDR1 and CDR2: DFQATT, SNEGSKA (reference sequence). V gave up 4 bases and J gave up 6 bases; unmatched junction bases: 10. CDR3 loop: CSATFPGLGKTQYF. Written as DNA, the CDR3 is TGCAGTGCTACATTCCCGGGACTAGGAAAGACCCAGTACTTC.

This rearrangement joins TRBV10-3 to TRBJ2-3; 10 positions agree with TRBD2. V dropped 4 bases and J dropped 7; count of bases not matched to a gene: 11. Germline V lookup: CDR1 ENHRY, CDR2 SYGVKD. CDR3 length: 16 residues. The CDR3 coding sequence is TGTGCCATCAGTGCAAAACTAGCGGGGACAACTAATACGCAGTATTTT. Residues: CAISAKLAGTTNTQYF.

This clonotype has just a few counts. The chain recombines TRBV6-6 with TRBJ2-3; possibly TRBD2 for D (7 bases). The germline V gene has CDR1 MNHNY and CDR2 SVGAGI (reference sequence). This CDR3 is built from 16 residues. Trimming took off 0 bases at V and 5 bases at J, with 15 bases between the two ends. CDR3 amino acids: CASSYSKGGAGDTQYF. The CDR3, as DNA: TGTGCCAGCAGTTACTCTAAAGGGGGGGCGGGAGATACGCAGTATTTT.

This clonotype was observed a handful of times. The rearrangement uses TRBV5-6 and TRBJ2-5, with D possibly TRBD2 on 5 matching bases. Trimming removed 6 bases at V and 4 bases at J, with 22 bases between. The CDR3 spans 16 residues. Germline V gene data show CDR1 as SGHDT and CDR2 as YYEEEE. CDR3 in amino acids: CASIPGAGPRGETQYF. The CDR3 nucleotides are TGTGCCAGCATCCCAGGTGCAGGACCTCGGGGAGAGACCCAGTACTTC.

CDR3 coding DNA: TGTGCCAGCAGCCAAGGGCCTAGCTCCTACAATGAGCAGTTCTTC. This gives the protein CASSQGPSSYNEQFF. V is TRBV14 and J is TRBJ2-1, with D unclear. Germline CDR1 and CDR2: SGHDN and FVKESK. V was trimmed by 1 base and J by 0 bases, leaving 7 bases between them. The CDR3 consists of 15 residues.

This clonotype was seen more than once but under ten times. The chain has TRBV15 and TRBJ2-3; 9 bases map to TRBD1. Per germline, CDR1 LNHNV and CDR2 YYDKDF (reference sequence). With 5 bases clipped from V and 6 bases from J, the junction kept 6 bases outside the gene matches. This CDR3 is 14 amino acids long. CDR3 protein: CATSGWTGADTQYF. Written as DNA, the CDR3 is TGTGCCACCAGCGGATGGACAGGGGCTGATACGCAGTATTTT.

This chain links TRBV6-5 with TRBJ2-2; D possibly uses TRBD1 or TRBD2 (5 bases each). The CDR3 runs to 16 residues. V was clipped by 1 base and J by 0 bases, with 9 bases between them. From germline, CDR1 is MNHEY and CDR2 SVGAGI. For the CDR3, the DNA is TGTGCCAGCAGTTACTGGGGGAACGCGAACACCGGGGAGCTGTTTTTT. It yields the protein CASSYWGNANTGELFF.

V and J are TRBV15 and TRBJ2-5; either TRBD1 or TRBD2 may fit D (6 bases each). The CDR3 consists of 15 residues. The germline V and J ends were trimmed by 6 bases and 5 bases, with 19 bases remaining between them. The germline CDR1 and CDR2 sequences are LNHNV and YYDKDF (reference sequence). The CDR3 region has the DNA TGTGCCACCAGTCCGCCAGGAGGGGGTCGGGAGACCCAGTACTTC. Residues: CATSPPGGGRETQYF.

V gene TRBV12-3 or TRBV12-4 combines with J gene TRBJ1-6, with D possibly matching TRBD1 (6 bases). The V and J ends lost 3 bases and 6 bases respectively, with 9 bases between them. This CDR3 comprises 14 residues. The CDR3 DNA reads as TGTGCCAGCAGTTTTTCCAGGGGTAATTCACCCCTCCACTTT. Residues: CASSFSRGNSPLHF.